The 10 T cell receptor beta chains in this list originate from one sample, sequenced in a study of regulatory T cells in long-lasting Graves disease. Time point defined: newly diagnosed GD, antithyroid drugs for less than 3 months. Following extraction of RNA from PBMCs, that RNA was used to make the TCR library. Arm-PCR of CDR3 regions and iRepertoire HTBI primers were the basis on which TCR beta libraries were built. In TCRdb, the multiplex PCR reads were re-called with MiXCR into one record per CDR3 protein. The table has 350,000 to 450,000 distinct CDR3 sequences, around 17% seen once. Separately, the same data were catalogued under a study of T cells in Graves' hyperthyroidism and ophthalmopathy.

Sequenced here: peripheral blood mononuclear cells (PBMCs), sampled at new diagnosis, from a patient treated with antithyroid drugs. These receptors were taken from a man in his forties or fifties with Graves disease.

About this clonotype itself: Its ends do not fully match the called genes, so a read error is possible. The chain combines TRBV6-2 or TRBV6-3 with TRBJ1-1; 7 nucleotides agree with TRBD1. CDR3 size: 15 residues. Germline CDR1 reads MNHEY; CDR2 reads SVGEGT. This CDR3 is CASSYSQGVNAEAFF. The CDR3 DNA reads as TGTGCCAGCAGTTACTCGCAGGGGGTGAACGCTGAAGCTTTCTTT.

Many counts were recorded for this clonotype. The CDR3 protein is CASSPGGQGGQFF. The CDR3 bases are TGTGCCAGCAGCCCTGGGGGGCAGGGCGGGCAGTTCTTC. The V call is TRBV11-3, the J call TRBJ2-1; TRBD1 or TRBD2 may be the D gene (6 bases each). The V gene's germline CDR1 is SGHNT and CDR2 YENEEA. The CDR3 length is 13 residues. V dropped 5 bases and J dropped 12 bases, with 17 bases sitting between them.

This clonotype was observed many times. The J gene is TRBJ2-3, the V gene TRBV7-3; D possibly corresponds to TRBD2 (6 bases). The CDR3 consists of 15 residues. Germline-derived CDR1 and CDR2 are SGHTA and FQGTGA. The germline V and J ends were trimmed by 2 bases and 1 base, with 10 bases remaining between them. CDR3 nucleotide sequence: TGTGCCAGCAGCTTAGGGGGGTTCCGCACAGATACGCAGTATTTT. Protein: CASSLGGFRTDTQYF.

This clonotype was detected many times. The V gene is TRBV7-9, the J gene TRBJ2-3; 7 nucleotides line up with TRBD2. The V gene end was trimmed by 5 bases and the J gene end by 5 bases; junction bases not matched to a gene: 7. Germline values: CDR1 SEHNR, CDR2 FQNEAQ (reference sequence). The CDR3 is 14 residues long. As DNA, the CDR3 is TGTGCCAGCAGCCGGGAAGCGGGGTTAGATACGCAGTATTTT. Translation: CASSREAGLDTQYF.

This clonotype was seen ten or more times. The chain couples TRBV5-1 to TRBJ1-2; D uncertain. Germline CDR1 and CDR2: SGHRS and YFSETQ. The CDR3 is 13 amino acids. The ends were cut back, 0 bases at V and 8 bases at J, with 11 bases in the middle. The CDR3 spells CASSLERGRGYTF. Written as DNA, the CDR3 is TGCGCCAGCAGCTTGGAGCGGGGTCGCGGCTACACCTTC.

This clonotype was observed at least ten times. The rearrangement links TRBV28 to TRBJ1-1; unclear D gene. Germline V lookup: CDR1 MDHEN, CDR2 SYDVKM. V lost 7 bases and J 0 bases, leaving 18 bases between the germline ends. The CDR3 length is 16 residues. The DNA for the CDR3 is TGTGCCAGCACTCAAGCCCATCTCTCAGTGAACACTGAAGCTTTCTTT. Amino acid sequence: CASTQAHLSVNTEAFF. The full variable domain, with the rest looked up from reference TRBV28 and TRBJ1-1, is DVKVTQSSRYLVKRTGEKVFLECVQDMDHENMFWYRQDPGLGLRLIYFSYDVKMKEKGDIPEGYSVSREKKERFSLILESASTNQTSMYLCASTQAHLSVNTEAFFGQGTRLTVV.

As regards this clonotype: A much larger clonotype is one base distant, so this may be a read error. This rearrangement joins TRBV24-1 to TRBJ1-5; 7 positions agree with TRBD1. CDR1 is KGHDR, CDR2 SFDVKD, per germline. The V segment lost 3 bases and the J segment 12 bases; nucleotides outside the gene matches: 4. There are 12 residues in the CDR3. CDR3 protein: CATSDPGGDQHF. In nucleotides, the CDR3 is TGTGCCACCAGTGATCCAGGGGGGGACCAGCATTTT.

The CDR3 sequence is CASSQDPRAYEQYF. For the CDR3, the DNA is TGCGCCAGCAGCCAAGATCCGAGGGCCTACGAGCAGTACTTC. The V call is TRBV4-3, the J call TRBJ2-7, with a possible D match to TRBD2 (5 bases). Trimming shortened V by 0 bases and J by 2 bases, and 8 bases separated the two germline ends. The CDR3 sequence is 14 residues long. The germline CDR1 and CDR2 sequences are LGHNA and YSLEER.

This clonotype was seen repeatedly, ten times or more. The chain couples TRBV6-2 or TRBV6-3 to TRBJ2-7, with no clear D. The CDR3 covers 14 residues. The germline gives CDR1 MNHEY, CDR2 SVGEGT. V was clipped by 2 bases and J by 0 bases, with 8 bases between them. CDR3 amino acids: CASSYMQDSYEQYF. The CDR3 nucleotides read TGTGCCAGCAGTTACATGCAGGACTCCTACGAGCAGTACTTC.

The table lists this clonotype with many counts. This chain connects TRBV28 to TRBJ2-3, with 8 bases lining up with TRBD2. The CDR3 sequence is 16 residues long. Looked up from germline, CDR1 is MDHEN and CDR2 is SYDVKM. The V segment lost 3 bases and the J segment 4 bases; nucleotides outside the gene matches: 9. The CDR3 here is CASSFVGSGGSDTQYF. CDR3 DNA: TGTGCCAGCAGTTTCGTCGGAAGCGGGGGTTCAGATACGCAGTATTTT.